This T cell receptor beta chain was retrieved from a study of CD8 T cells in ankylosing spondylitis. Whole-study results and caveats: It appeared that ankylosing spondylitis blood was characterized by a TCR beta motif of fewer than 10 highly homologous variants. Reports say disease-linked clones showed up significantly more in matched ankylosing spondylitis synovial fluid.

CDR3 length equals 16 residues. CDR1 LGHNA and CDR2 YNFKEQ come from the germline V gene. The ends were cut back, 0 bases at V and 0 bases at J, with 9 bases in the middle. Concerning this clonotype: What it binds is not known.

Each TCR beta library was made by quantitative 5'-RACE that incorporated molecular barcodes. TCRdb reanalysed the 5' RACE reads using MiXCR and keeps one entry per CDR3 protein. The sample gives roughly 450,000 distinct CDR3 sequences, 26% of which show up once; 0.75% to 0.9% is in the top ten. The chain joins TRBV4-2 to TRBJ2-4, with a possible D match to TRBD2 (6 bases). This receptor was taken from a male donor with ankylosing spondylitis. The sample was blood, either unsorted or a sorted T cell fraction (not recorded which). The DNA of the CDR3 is TGTGCCAGCAGCCAAGATGGGGACTCAGCCAAAAACATTCAGTACTTC. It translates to CASSQDGDSAKNIQYF.